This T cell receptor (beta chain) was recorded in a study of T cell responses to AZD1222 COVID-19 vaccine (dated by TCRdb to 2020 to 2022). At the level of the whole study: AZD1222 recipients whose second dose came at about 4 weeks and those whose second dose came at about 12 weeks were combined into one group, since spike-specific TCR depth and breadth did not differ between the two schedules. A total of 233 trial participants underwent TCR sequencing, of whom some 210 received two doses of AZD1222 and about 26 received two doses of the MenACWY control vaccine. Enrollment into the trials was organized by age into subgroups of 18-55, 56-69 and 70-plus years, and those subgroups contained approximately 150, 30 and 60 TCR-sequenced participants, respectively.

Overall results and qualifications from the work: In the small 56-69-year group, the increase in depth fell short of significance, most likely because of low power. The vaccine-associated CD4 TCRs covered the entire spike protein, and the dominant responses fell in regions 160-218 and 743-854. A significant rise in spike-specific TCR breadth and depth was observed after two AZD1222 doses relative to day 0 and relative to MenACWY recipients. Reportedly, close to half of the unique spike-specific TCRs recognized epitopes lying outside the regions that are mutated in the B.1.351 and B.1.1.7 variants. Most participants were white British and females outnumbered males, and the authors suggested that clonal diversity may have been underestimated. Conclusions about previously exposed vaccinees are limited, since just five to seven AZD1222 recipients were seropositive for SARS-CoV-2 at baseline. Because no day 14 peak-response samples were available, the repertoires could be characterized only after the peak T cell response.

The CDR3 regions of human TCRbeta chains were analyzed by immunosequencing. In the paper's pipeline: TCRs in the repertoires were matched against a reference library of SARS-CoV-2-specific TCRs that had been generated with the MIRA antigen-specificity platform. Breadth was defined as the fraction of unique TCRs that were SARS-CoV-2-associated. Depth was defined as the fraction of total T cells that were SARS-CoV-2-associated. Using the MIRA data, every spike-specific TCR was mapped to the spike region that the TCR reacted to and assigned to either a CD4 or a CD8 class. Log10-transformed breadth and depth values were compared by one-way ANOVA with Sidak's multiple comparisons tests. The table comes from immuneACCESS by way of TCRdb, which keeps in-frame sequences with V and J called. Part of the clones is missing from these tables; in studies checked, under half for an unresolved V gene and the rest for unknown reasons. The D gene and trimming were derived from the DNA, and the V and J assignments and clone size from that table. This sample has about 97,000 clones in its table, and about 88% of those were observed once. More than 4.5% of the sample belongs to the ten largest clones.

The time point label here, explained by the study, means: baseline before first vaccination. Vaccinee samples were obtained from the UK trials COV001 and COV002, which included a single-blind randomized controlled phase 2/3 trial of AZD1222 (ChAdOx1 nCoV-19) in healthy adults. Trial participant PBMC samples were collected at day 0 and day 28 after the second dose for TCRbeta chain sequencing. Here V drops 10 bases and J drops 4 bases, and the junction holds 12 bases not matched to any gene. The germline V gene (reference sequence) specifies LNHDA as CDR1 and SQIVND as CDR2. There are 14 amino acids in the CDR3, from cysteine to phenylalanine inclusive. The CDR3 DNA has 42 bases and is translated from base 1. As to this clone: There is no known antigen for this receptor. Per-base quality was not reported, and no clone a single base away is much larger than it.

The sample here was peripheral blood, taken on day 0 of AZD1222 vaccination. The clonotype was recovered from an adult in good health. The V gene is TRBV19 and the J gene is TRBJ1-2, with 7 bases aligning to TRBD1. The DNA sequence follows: TGTGCCATAGCGACCGAGGGGGCGTTCTATGGCTACACCTTC. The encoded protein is CAIATEGAFYGYTF. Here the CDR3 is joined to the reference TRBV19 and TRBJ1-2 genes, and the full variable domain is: DGGITQSPKYLFRKEGQNVTLSCEQNLNHDAMYWYRQDPGQGLRLIYYSQIVNDFQKGDIAEGYSVSREKKESFPLTVTSAQKNPTAFYLCAIATEGAFYGYTFGSGTRLTVV.